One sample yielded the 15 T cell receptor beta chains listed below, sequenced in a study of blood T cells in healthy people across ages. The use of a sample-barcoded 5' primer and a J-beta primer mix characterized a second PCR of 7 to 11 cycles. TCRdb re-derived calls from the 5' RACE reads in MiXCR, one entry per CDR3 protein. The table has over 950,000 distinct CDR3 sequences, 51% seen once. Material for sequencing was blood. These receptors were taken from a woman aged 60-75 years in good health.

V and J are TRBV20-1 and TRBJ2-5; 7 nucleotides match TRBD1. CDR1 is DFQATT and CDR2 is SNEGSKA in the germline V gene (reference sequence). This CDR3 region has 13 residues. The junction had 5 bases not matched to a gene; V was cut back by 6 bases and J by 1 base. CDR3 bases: TGCAGTGCAGAGACAGGGATCCAAGAGACCCAGTACTTC. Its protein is CSAETGIQETQYF.

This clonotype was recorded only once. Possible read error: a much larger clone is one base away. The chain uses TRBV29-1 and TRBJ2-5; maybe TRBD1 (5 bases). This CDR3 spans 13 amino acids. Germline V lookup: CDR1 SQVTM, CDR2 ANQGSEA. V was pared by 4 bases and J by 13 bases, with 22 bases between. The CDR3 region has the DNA TGCAGCGTTGGGGGCGGACCTTCCTACGAGCGGTACTTC. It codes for CSVGGGPSYERYF.

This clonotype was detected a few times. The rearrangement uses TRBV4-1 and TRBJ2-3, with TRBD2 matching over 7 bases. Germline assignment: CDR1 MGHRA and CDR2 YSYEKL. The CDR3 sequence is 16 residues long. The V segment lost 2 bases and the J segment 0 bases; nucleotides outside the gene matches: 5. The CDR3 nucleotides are TGCGCCAGCAGCCAATCGGCTAGCGGAAGCACAGATACGCAGTATTTT. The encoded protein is CASSQSASGSTDTQYF.

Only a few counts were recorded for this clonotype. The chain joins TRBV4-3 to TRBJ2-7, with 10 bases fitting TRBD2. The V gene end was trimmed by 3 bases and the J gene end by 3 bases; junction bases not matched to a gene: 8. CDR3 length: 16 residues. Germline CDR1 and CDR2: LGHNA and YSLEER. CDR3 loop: CASSQGSGTSDYEQYF. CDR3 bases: TGCGCCAGCAGCCAGGGTTCCGGGACTAGCGACTACGAGCAGTACTTC.

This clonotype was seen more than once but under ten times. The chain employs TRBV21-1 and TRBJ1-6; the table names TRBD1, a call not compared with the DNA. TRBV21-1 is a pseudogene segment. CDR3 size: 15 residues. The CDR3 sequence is CASSSQQAPYSPLHF. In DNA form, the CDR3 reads TGTGCCAGCAGCAGCCAACAGGCCCCATATTCACCCCTCCACTTT.

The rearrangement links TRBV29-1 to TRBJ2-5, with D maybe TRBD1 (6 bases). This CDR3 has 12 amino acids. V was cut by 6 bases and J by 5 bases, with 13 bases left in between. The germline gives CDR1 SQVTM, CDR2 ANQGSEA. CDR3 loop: CSVTFRGETQYF. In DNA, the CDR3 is TGCAGCGTGACTTTCAGGGGTGAGACCCAGTACTTC.

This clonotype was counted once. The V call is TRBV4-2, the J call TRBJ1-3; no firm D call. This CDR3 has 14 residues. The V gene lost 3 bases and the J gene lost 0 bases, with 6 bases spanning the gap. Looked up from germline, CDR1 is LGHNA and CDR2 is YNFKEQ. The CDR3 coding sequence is TGTGCCAGCAGCCAGGCTCTCTCTGGAAACACCATATATTTT. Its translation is CASSQALSGNTIYF.

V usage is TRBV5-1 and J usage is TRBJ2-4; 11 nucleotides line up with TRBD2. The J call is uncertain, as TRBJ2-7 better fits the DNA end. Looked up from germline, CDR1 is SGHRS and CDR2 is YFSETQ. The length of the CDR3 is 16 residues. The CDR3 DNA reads TGCGCCAGCAGCTTACCGGGGACTAGCGGTACCTACGAGCAGTACTTC. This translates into CASSLPGTSGTYEQYF.

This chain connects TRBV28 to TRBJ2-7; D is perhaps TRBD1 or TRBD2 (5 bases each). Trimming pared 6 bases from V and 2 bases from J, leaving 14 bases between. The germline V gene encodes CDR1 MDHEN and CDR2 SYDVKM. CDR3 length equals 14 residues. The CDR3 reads CASSASGRTYEQYF. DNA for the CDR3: TGTGCCAGCAGCGCATCAGGGAGAACCTACGAGCAGTACTTC.

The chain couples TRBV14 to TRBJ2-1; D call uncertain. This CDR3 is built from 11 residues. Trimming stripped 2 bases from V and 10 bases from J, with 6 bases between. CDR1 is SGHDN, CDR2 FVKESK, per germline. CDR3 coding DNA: TGTGCCAGCAGCCAATCTGCAGAGCAGTTCTTC. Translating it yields CASSQSAEQFF.

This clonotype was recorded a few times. The CDR3 region is CASRKGGFRTDTQYF. CDR3 DNA sequence: TGTGCCAGCAGGAAGGGGGGTTTTCGCACAGATACGCAGTATTTT. J is TRBJ2-3 and V is TRBV7-8; D may correspond to TRBD1 or TRBD2 (6 bases each). The CDR3 is made up of 15 amino acids. In germline, CDR1 is SGHVS, CDR2 FQNEAQ. V lost 6 bases, J lost 1 base, and 14 bases lay in between.

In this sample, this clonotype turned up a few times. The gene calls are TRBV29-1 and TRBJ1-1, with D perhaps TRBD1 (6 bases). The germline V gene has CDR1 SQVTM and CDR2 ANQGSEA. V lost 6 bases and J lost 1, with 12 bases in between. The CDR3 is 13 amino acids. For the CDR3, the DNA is TGCAGCGTCATCAGGGGTGGGAACACTGAAGCTTTCTTT. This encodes CSVIRGGNTEAFF.

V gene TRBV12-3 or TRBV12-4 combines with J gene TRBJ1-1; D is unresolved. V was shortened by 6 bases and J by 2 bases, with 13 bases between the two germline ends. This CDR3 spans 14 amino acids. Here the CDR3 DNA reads TGTGCCAGCAGATTAAATTCGAGAAACACTGAAGCTTTCTTT. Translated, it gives CASRLNSRNTEAFF.

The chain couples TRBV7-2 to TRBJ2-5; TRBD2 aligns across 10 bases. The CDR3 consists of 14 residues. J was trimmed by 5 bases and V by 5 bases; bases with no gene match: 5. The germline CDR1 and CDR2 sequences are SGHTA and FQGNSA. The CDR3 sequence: CASSGTSVGETQYF. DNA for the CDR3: TGTGCCAGCAGCGGGACTAGCGTTGGGGAGACCCAGTACTTC.

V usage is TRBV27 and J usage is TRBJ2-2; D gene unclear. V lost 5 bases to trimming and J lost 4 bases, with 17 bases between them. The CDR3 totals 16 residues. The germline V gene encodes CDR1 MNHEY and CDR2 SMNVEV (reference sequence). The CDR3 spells CASSLRTDGSTGELFF. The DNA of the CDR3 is TGTGCCAGCAGTCTACGAACTGACGGGTCCACCGGGGAGCTGTTTTTT.